Listed below are T cell receptor beta chains from one sample, sequenced in a study of beta chain features in type 1 diabetes. Assay used: immunoSEQ multiplex PCR; TCRdb lists only in-frame clones, some missing. The sample contains some 330,000 clones, around 13% of which appear only once. Material for sequencing was naive CD4+ T cells from blood. These receptor sequences come from a woman between 18 and 29 years old with type 1 diabetes. The CDR3 runs from the conserved cysteine through the conserved F or W. Fields, in order: V gene, J gene, clone size, D gene, CDR3 DNA, CDR3 protein. A D gene is named only where the DNA matches it firmly. Part of the rows lack a size; the others show once, few, many or a class for expanded clones.

V gene: TRBV5-8
J gene: TRBJ2-1
clone size: few
D gene: .
CDR3 DNA: TGTGCCAGCAGCTGGCACTCCTACAATGAGCAGTTCTTC
CDR3 protein: CASSWHSYNEQFF

V gene: TRBV5-1
J gene: TRBJ2-1
clone size: few
D gene: .
CDR3 DNA: TGCGCCAGCAGCTTGCGAGTCGGCTACAATGAGCAGTTCTTC
CDR3 protein: CASSLRVGYNEQFF

V gene: TRBV7-9
J gene: TRBJ2-6
clone size: .
D gene: .
CDR3 DNA: TGTGCCAGCAGTTCAGGCACTGGGGCCAACGTCCTGACTTTC
CDR3 protein: CASSSGTGANVLTF

V gene: TRBV7-3
J gene: TRBJ2-7
clone size: .
D gene: TRBD1
CDR3 DNA: TGTGCCAGCAGCTTAACCCCAGGGACAGGGTTCGAGCAGTACTTC
CDR3 protein: CASSLTPGTGFEQYF

V gene: TRBV19
J gene: TRBJ2-7
clone size: .
D gene: TRBD1
CDR3 DNA: TGTGCCAGTAGACGGGACAGTCGAAACGAGCAGTACTTC
CDR3 protein: CASRRDSRNEQYF

V gene: TRBV6-1
J gene: TRBJ2-5
clone size: .
D gene: TRBD2
CDR3 DNA: TGTGCCAGCCGGACTAGCTTGGTGACCCAGTACTTC
CDR3 protein: CASRTSLVTQYF

V gene: TRBV7-9
J gene: TRBJ1-2
clone size: few
D gene: TRBD1
CDR3 DNA: TGTGCCAGCAGCGGGCAACGGGACAGGGAGGCTCGTGGCTACACCTTC
CDR3 protein: CASSGQRDREARGYTF

V gene: TRBV11-2
J gene: TRBJ2-1
clone size: .
D gene: TRBD2
CDR3 DNA: TGTGCCAGCAGCTCTCTAGCGGGAGGCTACAATGAGCAGTTCTTC
CDR3 protein: CASSSLAGGYNEQFF

V gene: TRBV29-1
J gene: TRBJ1-1
clone size: .
D gene: TRBD1
CDR3 DNA: TGCAGCGTTTTGGGACAGATGAACACTGAAGCTTTCTTT
CDR3 protein: CSVLGQMNTEAFF

V gene: TRBV6-5
J gene: TRBJ2-5
clone size: .
D gene: .
CDR3 DNA: TGTGCCAGCAGTTTGGCAGAGACCCAGTACTTC
CDR3 protein: CASSLAETQYF

V gene: TRBV2
J gene: TRBJ2-1
clone size: .
D gene: .
CDR3 DNA: TGTGCCAGCAGGGGGCTAGGTAATGAGCAGTTCTTC
CDR3 protein: CASRGLGNEQFF

V gene: TRBV29-1
J gene: TRBJ2-7
clone size: .
D gene: .
CDR3 DNA: TGCAGCGTCGGACAGTCCTACGAGCAGTACTTC
CDR3 protein: CSVGQSYEQYF

V gene: TRBV7-9
J gene: TRBJ2-7
clone size: few
D gene: TRBD2
CDR3 DNA: TGTGCCAGCAGCCTCCAAGGACTAGCCGACGAGCAGTACTTC
CDR3 protein: CASSLQGLADEQYF

V gene: TRBV4-2
J gene: TRBJ1-1
clone size: .
D gene: .
CDR3 DNA: TGTGCCAGCTCGGGTGGCGCTGAAGCTTTCTTT
CDR3 protein: CASSGGAEAFF

V gene: TRBV19
J gene: TRBJ1-5
clone size: .
D gene: .
CDR3 DNA: TGTGCCAGTAGTATAGATACAGGGAATCAGCCCCAGCATTTT
CDR3 protein: CASSIDTGNQPQHF

V gene: TRBV5-1
J gene: TRBJ2-1
clone size: .
D gene: TRBD1
CDR3 DNA: TGCGCCAGCAGCCCAGGGACAGGGGCCCTCCCCGGGAGGCAGTTCTTC
CDR3 protein: CASSPGTGALPGRQFF

V gene: TRBV7-2
J gene: TRBJ2-1
clone size: .
D gene: TRBD2
CDR3 DNA: TGTGCCAGCAGCTTCCTTAGCGGGATCAGCTCCTACAATGAGCAGTTCTTC
CDR3 protein: CASSFLSGISSYNEQFF

V gene: TRBV30
J gene: TRBJ2-1
clone size: .
D gene: .
CDR3 DNA: TGTGCCTGGAAGGCGCGACATTACTACAATGAGCAGTTCTTC
CDR3 protein: CAWKARHYYNEQFF

V gene: TRBV19
J gene: TRBJ2-1
clone size: few
D gene: TRBD2
CDR3 DNA: TGTGCCAGTAGTATCCGACTAGCGGGAGATGAGCAGTTCTTC
CDR3 protein: CASSIRLAGDEQFF

V gene: TRBV2
J gene: TRBJ1-5
clone size: few
D gene: .
CDR3 DNA: TGTGCCAGCAGGGCCATCCCGAATCAGCCCCAGCATTTT
CDR3 protein: CASRAIPNQPQHF

V gene: TRBV9
J gene: TRBJ1-5
clone size: few
D gene: TRBD1
CDR3 DNA: TGTGCCAGCAGCGACGCCCCGGACAGGGCGCAGCCCCAGCATTTT
CDR3 protein: CASSDAPDRAQPQHF

V gene: TRBV2
J gene: TRBJ1-2
clone size: few
D gene: .
CDR3 DNA: TGTGCCAGCAGTGAAGCGCCCTCGGGGAGCGGCTACACCTTC
CDR3 protein: CASSEAPSGSGYTF

V gene: TRBV7-2
J gene: TRBJ2-6
clone size: .
D gene: TRBD1
CDR3 DNA: TGTGCCAGCAGCATGAGACAGGGGATTGGGGCCAACGTCCTGACTTTC
CDR3 protein: CASSMRQGIGANVLTF

V gene: TRBV28
J gene: TRBJ2-7
clone size: few
D gene: TRBD2
CDR3 DNA: TGTGCCAGCAGCCCTGGGGCTAGCGGCAATTACGAGCAGTACTTC
CDR3 protein: CASSPGASGNYEQYF

V gene: TRBV5-4
J gene: TRBJ2-3
clone size: .
D gene: TRBD2
CDR3 DNA: TGTGCCAGCAGCCGGACTAGCGGGTTTACAGATACGCAGTATTTT
CDR3 protein: CASSRTSGFTDTQYF

V gene: TRBV11-2
J gene: TRBJ1-1
clone size: .
D gene: TRBD1
CDR3 DNA: TGTGCCAGCAGCTTGGGACAGGGGAGGACTGAAGCTTTCTTT
CDR3 protein: CASSLGQGRTEAFF

V gene: TRBV11-2
J gene: TRBJ1-1
clone size: few
D gene: TRBD1
CDR3 DNA: TGTGCCAGCAGCCCTCCGACAGGGTGGAACACTGAAGCTTTCTTT
CDR3 protein: CASSPPTGWNTEAFF

V gene: TRBV4-1
J gene: TRBJ2-7
clone size: .
D gene: TRBD2
CDR3 DNA: TGCGCCAGCAGCCAAGTATTAGCGGGAGGGGCTTCTCCTCTAGGGGAGCAGTACTTC
CDR3 protein: CASSQVLAGGASPLGEQYF